This T cell receptor beta chain came from a study of blood T cell repertoires in COVID-19. As for the study in general: Collection of acute and convalescent COVID-19 samples took place in the United States, Italy and Spain. From T cells, B-cell-depleted T cells, or PBMCs came the material, which was cDNA or gDNA.

The CDR3 runs to 15 residues. Germline CDR1 LNHDA, CDR2 SQIVND (reference sequence). After removal of 4 bases from V and 6 bases from J, the junction contained 9 bases not matched to a gene. Here immunoSEQ multiplex PCR was the method, and the copy in TCRdb shows in-frame clones only, minus some. The sample carries about 36,000 clones, around 87% recorded once. The sequenced sample was peripheral blood. This TCR derives from a man aged 55 to 69 with acute or convalescent COVID-19. The V gene is TRBV19, the J gene TRBJ2-7; 10 bases are shared with TRBD1. CDR3: CASSTGDRGFREQYV. DNA for the CDR3: TGTGCCAGTAGTACTGGGGACAGGGGCTTCCGCGAGCAGTACGTC.